This TCR beta chain derives from a study of T cells in Graves' hyperthyroidism and ophthalmopathy. RNA transcripts yielded amplified TCR beta CDR3 regions. An initial round of RT-PCR targeting the TCR CDR3 relied on the HTBI primer set. TCRdb reanalysed the multiplex PCR reads using MiXCR and keeps one entry per CDR3 protein. In the table there are fewer than 750,000 distinct CDR3 sequences, roughly 15% of which are singletons. Germline loops: CDR1 MDHEN, CDR2 SYDVKM. The CDR3 contains 15 residues. V was pared by 5 bases and J by 0 bases, with 11 bases between. 10 ml of fresh peripheral blood supplied the PBMCs.

Sequencing was carried out using blood. The gene calls are TRBV28 and TRBJ2-1; D is unresolved. This TCR was sampled from a woman aged 40 to 55 with Graves' ophthalmopathy. Here the CDR3 reads CASSTRRSSYNEQFF. CDR3 sequence (DNA): TGTGCCAGCAGTACCCGAAGGAGCTCCTACAATGAGCAGTTCTTC.